The T cell receptor beta chain under discussion was sequenced for a study of blood T cell repertoires in COVID-19. Study-level information: The United States, Italy and Spain were the sources of the acute and convalescent COVID-19 samples.

Patients in Seattle were enrolled during active infection, then followed longitudinally. Per the original data handling: Reference gene primers were amplified, and this amplification served to estimate nucleated cell counts. Assay used: immunoSEQ multiplex PCR; TCRdb lists only in-frame clones, some missing. V and J calls and clone size are copied from that table; D and trimming were computed from the DNA. The top ten clones hold less than 2% of a sample with 150,000 to 200,000 clones, more than 80% of them seen once. From germline, CDR1 is KGHSH and CDR2 LQKENI. Trimming stripped 2 bases from V and 6 bases from J, with 16 bases between. The CDR3 runs to 15 residues. This clone has only one observation.

The sample taken for sequencing was peripheral blood. The clonotype originates from a woman aged 60 to 75 with COVID-19, enrolled during active disease. The chain employs TRBV18 and TRBJ1-2; D remains ambiguous. CDR3 coding DNA: TGTGCCAGCTCACCAAGCTTCGGGGAGGGCCATGGCTACACCTTC. This sequence encodes CASSPSFGEGHGYTF. Filled out from reference TRBV18 and TRBJ1-2, the complete variable domain reads NAGVMQNPRHLVRRRGQEARLRCSPMKGHSHVYWYRQLPEEGLKFMVYLQKENIIDESGMPKERFSAEFPKEGPSILRIQQVVRGDSAAYFCASSPSFGEGHGYTFGSGTRLTVV.